The 15 T cell receptor beta chains given below trace back to one sample, sequenced in a study of preoperative IRX-2 immunotherapy in early breast cancer. TCRdb's copy holds only in-frame clones and misses some; the assay was immunoSEQ multiplex PCR. Seen here are around 62,000 clones, approximately 95% observed once, and the top ten hold approximately 1.8%. Treatment specified: preoperative locoregional IRX-2 cytokine immunotherapy. Collection of the sample occurred from a patient treated with IRX-2 immunotherapy. These receptors came from a human donor with breast cancer.

CDR3 residues: CASSLGGSSYNEQFF. Written as DNA, the CDR3 is TGTGCCAGCAGTTTGGGGGGGAGCTCCTACAATGAGCAGTTCTTC. The chain carries TRBV27 and TRBJ2-1, with 7 bases identical to TRBD2. This CDR3 is 15 amino acids long. Germline values: CDR1 MNHEY, CDR2 SMNVEV (reference sequence). Unmatched junction bases numbered 2, after V lost 3 bases and J lost 0 bases.

The V and J genes are TRBV5-4 and TRBJ2-5, with D tentatively TRBD1 (6 bases). Germline V gene sequence: CDR1 SGHNT, CDR2 YYREEE (reference sequence). This CDR3 has 16 residues. Trimming pared 0 bases from V and 4 bases from J, leaving 16 bases between. Here the CDR3 DNA reads TGTGCCAGCAGCTTGGGTGGACAGTGGTCGGGAGAGACCCAGTACTTC. Translated: CASSLGGQWSGETQYF.

This chain's CDR3 is CASSPMRAEAFF. In DNA, the CDR3 is TGTGCCAGCAGCCCGATGAGGGCTGAAGCTTTCTTT. This rearrangement joins TRBV7-9 to TRBJ1-1; unclear D gene. Germline V gene sequence: CDR1 SEHNR, CDR2 FQNEAQ (reference sequence). The CDR3 runs 12 residues. The ends were cut back, 5 bases at V and 6 bases at J, with 10 bases in the middle.

The chain recombines TRBV28 with TRBJ1-4, with a weak D call TRBD1 (5 bases). The CDR3 is 12 amino acids. V dropped 11 bases and J dropped 10 bases, with 17 bases sitting between them. Germline V gene sequence: CDR1 MDHEN, CDR2 SYDVKM. CDR3 sequence: CAVGGTGGKLFF. The CDR3 coding sequence is TGTGCCGTCGGGGGTACAGGTGGAAAACTGTTTTTT.

This chain links TRBV18 with TRBJ1-4; no reliable D call. The CDR3 length is 17 residues. Per germline, CDR1 KGHSH and CDR2 LQKENI. V gave up 1 base and J gave up 4 bases, with 16 bases separating them. The CDR3 DNA reads TGTGCCAGCTCACCACAGGAGGAGGCCGGAATTAATGAAAAACTGTTTTTT. Translation: CASSPQEEAGINEKLFF.

V is TRBV4-1 and J is TRBJ1-4, with D perhaps TRBD1 (5 bases). Per the germline V gene, CDR1 is MGHRA and CDR2 is YSYEKL. The CDR3 length is 13 residues. V gave up 0 bases and J gave up 13 bases, with 12 bases separating them. The CDR3 loop is CASSQEWRGGLFF. The CDR3 region has the DNA TGCGCCAGCAGCCAAGAATGGAGGGGTGGACTGTTTTTT.

The V and J genes are TRBV19 and TRBJ2-1, with a tentative D call TRBD2 (5 bases). Trimming removed 5 bases from V and 6 bases from J, with 14 bases in between. Germline V lookup: CDR1 LNHDA, CDR2 SQIVND (reference sequence). This CDR3 is 14 amino acids long. In nucleotides, the CDR3 is TGTGCCAGTAGTCCCCAAGGGAGTGTCAATGAGCAGTTCTTC. Residues: CASSPQGSVNEQFF.

The rearrangement joins TRBV5-1 to TRBJ2-7; TRBD2 matches at 8 bases. The V segment lost 4 bases and the J segment 2 bases; nucleotides outside the gene matches: 5. The CDR3 length is 14 residues. Germline-derived CDR1 and CDR2 are SGHRS and YFSETQ. The CDR3: CASSRTSLPYEQYF. In DNA, the CDR3 is TGCGCCAGCAGCCGGACTAGCCTTCCCTACGAGCAGTACTTC.

This chain links TRBV7-9 with TRBJ2-2; no firm D call. V lost 3 bases and J lost 3, with 5 bases in between. The CDR3 loop spans 13 amino acids. Germline V lookup: CDR1 SEHNR, CDR2 FQNEAQ (reference sequence). CDR3 bases: TGTGCCAGCAGCTTGATATACACCGGGGAGCTGTTTTTT. It translates to CASSLIYTGELFF.

The genes are TRBV9 and TRBJ2-1, with D tentatively TRBD1 (7 bases). The CDR3 runs to 15 residues. CDR1 is SGDLS and CDR2 is YYNGEE in the germline V gene. V gave up 3 bases and J gave up 8 bases, with 18 bases separating them. For the CDR3, the DNA is TGTGCCAGCAGCGACCGACAGGGATGGAGGGATGAGCAGTTCTTC. It translates to CASSDRQGWRDEQFF.

This clone was recorded once. The V and J genes are TRBV27 and TRBJ2-3; TRBD2 matches 8 bases. Germline CDR1 and CDR2: MNHEY and SMNVEV (reference sequence). The CDR3 is made up of 15 amino acids. Trimming removed 2 bases from V and 6 bases from J; junction bases left unmatched: 7. Here the CDR3 DNA reads TGTGCCAGCAGTTTAGGTAGCGGGAACCCGGATACGCAGTATTTT. Its translation: CASSLGSGNPDTQYF.

The rearrangement joins TRBV9 to TRBJ2-1; 8 bases fit TRBD1. Germline V CDR1 and CDR2: SGDLS, YYNGEE. CDR3 size: 16 residues. The V and J ends lost 0 bases and 7 bases, in that order; junction bases with no gene match: 9. CDR3 DNA: TGTGCCAGCAGCGTAGTTTCGGCAGGGGGCAAGAATGAGCAGTTCTTC. Translating gives CASSVVSAGGKNEQFF.

The rearrangement joins TRBV18 to TRBJ2-7; 10 nucleotides agree with TRBD1. The CDR3 length is 14 residues. The germline V gene encodes CDR1 KGHSH and CDR2 LQKENI. V lost 4 bases to trimming and J lost 4 bases; unmatched junction nucleotides: 4. CDR3 DNA: TGTGCCAGCTCACTCCCGGGACAGGGGTACGAGCAGTACTTC. Translated: CASSLPGQGYEQYF.

The chain combines TRBV7-9 with TRBJ1-4; a weak D match, TRBD1 (5 bases). Per the germline V gene, CDR1 is SEHNR and CDR2 is FQNEAQ (reference sequence). The CDR3 is 14 residues long. The V gene lost 5 bases and the J gene lost 4 bases, with 11 bases spanning the gap. The CDR3, as DNA: TGTGCCAGCAGCCCGACAGAACTTAATGAAAAACTGTTTTTT. Translating it yields CASSPTELNEKLFF.

The chain couples TRBV7-9 to TRBJ2-2; 9 positions agree with TRBD1. This CDR3 contains 15 residues. Germline assignment: CDR1 SEHNR and CDR2 FQNEAQ (reference sequence). The V segment lost 2 bases and the J segment 5 bases; nucleotides outside the gene matches: 3. This CDR3 is CASSLRTGVTGELFF. CDR3 nucleotides: TGTGCCAGCAGCTTAAGGACAGGGGTTACCGGGGAGCTGTTTTTT.